The 30 T cell receptor beta chains in this list originate from one sample, sequenced in a study of CXCR3-negative and CXCR3-positive naive CD8 T cells. Researchers prepared the TRB cDNA libraries using 5' RACE with UMI labels. TCRdb reprocessed the 5' RACE reads, keeping one entry per CDR3 protein, no DNA. Its listing shows over 20,000 distinct CDR3 sequences. The sample comprised memory CD8+ T cells from blood. The source of these receptors is a human donor in good health. Some clones in this sample may be carry-over from other donors' samples.

The chain recombines TRBV7-8 with TRBJ2-1; absent DNA, TCRdb's TRBD1 call cannot be checked. Looked up from germline, CDR1 is SGHVS and CDR2 is FQNEAQ. The CDR3 extends over 14 amino acids. This chain's CDR3 is CASSPGSSYNEQFF.

This chain connects TRBV29-1 to TRBJ1-2; TCRdb outputs TRBD1, but without DNA this stays unchecked. The CDR3 covers 14 residues. Germline lookup yields CDR1 SQVTM and CDR2 ANQGSEA. The CDR3 spells CSAHGQGAYYGYTF.

The chain couples TRBV6-4 to TRBJ2-7; checking the TCRdb D call of TRBD1 is not possible without DNA. The CDR3 consists of 12 residues. Germline-derived CDR1 and CDR2 are MRHNA and SNTAGT. CDR3 in amino acids: CASSTGTYEQYF.

V and J are TRBV9 and TRBJ2-3; there is no DNA to check the TCRdb D call of TRBD1. This CDR3 contains 17 residues. The germline CDR1 and CDR2 sequences are SGDLS and YYNGEE. CDR3 amino acids: CASSSVRGAASTDTQYF.

V and J are TRBV2 and TRBJ2-7. This CDR3 is 15 amino acids long. Germline V gene sequence: CDR1 SNHLY, CDR2 FYNNEI. The CDR3 sequence is CASSDGRLDSYEQYF. The whole variable domain, filled in from reference TRBV2 and TRBJ2-7, reads EPEVTQTPSHQVTQMGQEVILRCVPISNHLYFYWYRQILGQKVEFLVSFYNNEISEKSEIFDDQFSVERPDGSNFTLKIRSTKLEDSAMYFCASSDGRLDSYEQYFGPGTRLTVT.

The chain combines TRBV29-1 with TRBJ2-7; no DNA is available, so the TRBD2 call from TCRdb remains unchecked. This CDR3 has 15 amino acids. Germline V gives CDR1 SQVTM, CDR2 ANQGSEA. CDR3 residues: CSVGLAGGRSYEQYF.

This chain links TRBV7-2 with TRBJ1-4. Germline CDR1 is SGHTA and CDR2 is FQGNSA. There are 18 residues in the CDR3. This chain's CDR3 is CASSSFPGQRTTNEKLFF. Full variable domain (missing parts from reference TRBV7-2 and TRBJ1-4): GAGVSQSPSNKVTEKGKDVELRCDPISGHTALYWYRQSLGQGLEFLIYFQGNSAPDKSGLPSDRFSAERTGGSVSTLTIQRTQQEDSAVYLCASSSFPGQRTTNEKLFFGSGTQLSVL.

The rearrangement joins TRBV5-1 to TRBJ1-1; TCRdb designates TRBD1, a call that cannot be tested without DNA. The CDR3 spans 15 residues. Germline CDR1 is SGHRS and CDR2 is YFSETQ. CDR3 region: CASSWGDIMNTEAFF.

The rearrangement links TRBV29-1 to TRBJ2-5; the D gene TCRdb calls, TRBD1, cannot be checked with no DNA. Looked up from germline, CDR1 is SQVTM and CDR2 is ANQGSEA. The CDR3 has 13 amino acids. This chain's CDR3 is CSLLRTEEETQYF.

The gene calls are TRBV7-9 and TRBJ2-1. This CDR3 has 15 amino acids. Germline CDR1 SEHNR, CDR2 FQNEAQ (reference sequence). This CDR3 is CASSSSGTSYNQQFF. Full variable domain (rest looked up from reference TRBV7-9 and TRBJ2-1): DTGVSQNPRHKITKRGQNVTFRCDPISEHNRLYWYRQTLGQGPEFLTYFQNEAQLEKSRLLSDRFSAERPKGSFSTLEIQRTEQGDSAMYLCASSSSGTSYNQQFFGPGTRLTVL.

V and J are TRBV7-9 and TRBJ1-4. CDR3 length: 11 amino acids. CDR1 is SEHNR, CDR2 FQNEAQ, per germline (reference sequence). CDR3: CASSSEEKLFF.

The chain is built from TRBV7-7 and TRBJ2-3; TCRdb's assignment of TRBD1 cannot be checked, as there is no DNA. Germline CDR1 is SSHAT and CDR2 is FNYEAQ (reference sequence). The CDR3 is 15 residues long. CDR3 amino acids: CASSPGGESTDTQYF.

This chain connects TRBV6-4 to TRBJ2-1. Germline CDR1 MRHNA, CDR2 SNTAGT. The CDR3 is 14 residues long. CDR3: CASSAGESYNEQFF.

The chain couples TRBV4-3 to TRBJ2-1; as DNA is missing, the TRBD2 call by TCRdb cannot be tested. The length of the CDR3 is 17 residues. The germline gives CDR1 LGHNA, CDR2 YSLEER. The CDR3 protein is CASSQDPIAVKYNEQFF.

The chain links TRBV9 to TRBJ2-7; TCRdb calls TRBD1, which cannot be checked without DNA. Germline CDR1 is SGDLS and CDR2 is YYNGEE. This CDR3 comprises 14 residues. The CDR3 here is CASSPVQGGDEQYF.

The chain uses TRBV6-2 or TRBV6-3 and TRBJ2-7. CDR3 size: 14 residues. CDR1 and CDR2 from the germline V gene are MNHEY and SVGEGT. This chain's CDR3 is CASSYKVGSYEQYF.

V gene TRBV29-1 combines with J gene TRBJ1-1. Germline V gene data show CDR1 as SQVTM and CDR2 as ANQGSEA. The length of the CDR3 is 12 residues. The CDR3 sequence is CSVKTGLGEAFF.

The V and J genes are TRBV7-9 and TRBJ2-4; the TRBD2 assignment by TCRdb is unverifiable without DNA. CDR1 and CDR2 (germline): SEHNR, FQNEAQ (reference sequence). This CDR3 is built from 15 residues. CDR3: CASIKSLAGENIQYF.

The chain combines TRBV5-4 with TRBJ2-6; checking the TCRdb D call of TRBD1 is not possible without DNA. The CDR3 is 15 residues long. The germline CDR1 and CDR2 sequences are SGHNT and YYREEE (reference sequence). The CDR3 loop reads CASRPAGAGANVLTF.

V gene TRBV15 combines with J gene TRBJ2-1; TCRdb calls TRBD1, which cannot be checked without DNA. From germline, CDR1 is LNHNV and CDR2 YYDKDF (reference sequence). The CDR3 totals 15 residues. The CDR3 loop reads CATSAGAQTYNEQFF.

The chain uses TRBV7-9 and TRBJ2-1; TCRdb's D call of TRBD2 is untestable without DNA. This CDR3 spans 18 amino acids. CDR1 SEHNR and CDR2 FQNEAQ come from the germline V gene (reference sequence). This chain's CDR3 is CASSLAGLAGGSYNEQFF.

This clonotype registers medium-sized by frequency. The genes are TRBV20-1 and TRBJ2-2; TCRdb indicates TRBD2, and absent DNA this call remains unverified. The CDR3 runs 15 residues. Germline V gives CDR1 DFQATT, CDR2 SNEGSKA (reference sequence). The chain's CDR3 is CSANNPGLATGELFF.

The rearrangement uses TRBV29-1 and TRBJ2-7; as DNA is missing, the TRBD1 call by TCRdb cannot be tested. CDR3 size: 12 residues. In germline, CDR1 is SQVTM, CDR2 ANQGSEA. The CDR3 sequence is CSVEATGPEQYF.

The genes are TRBV15 and TRBJ2-2; as DNA is missing, the TRBD2 call by TCRdb cannot be tested. This CDR3 has 18 residues. Germline-derived CDR1 and CDR2 are LNHNV and YYDKDF (reference sequence). This chain's CDR3 is CATSDPGLAGVDTGELFF.

V and J are TRBV6-4 and TRBJ2-3; TCRdb's assignment of TRBD2 cannot be checked, as there is no DNA. Germline V gene sequence: CDR1 MRHNA, CDR2 SNTAGT. This CDR3 has 16 amino acids. CDR3 region: CASSDRSGGATDTQYF.

V and J are TRBV20-1 and TRBJ1-2. Germline V lookup: CDR1 DFQATT, CDR2 SNEGSKA (reference sequence). The CDR3 covers 15 residues. The CDR3 reads CSARSVAGINYGYTF.

The chain employs TRBV5-1 and TRBJ2-7. Germline lookup yields CDR1 SGHRS and CDR2 YFSETQ. The CDR3 contains 14 residues. This CDR3 is CASSLDQVSYEQYF.

The rearrangement joins TRBV12-3 or TRBV12-4 to TRBJ1-1. The CDR3 length is 13 residues. CDR3 amino acids: CASSLGMNTEAFF.

The chain carries TRBV12-3 or TRBV12-4 and TRBJ2-5. The CDR3 has 14 amino acids. The CDR3 sequence: CASSFPDSQETQYF.

J is TRBJ2-2 and V is TRBV29-1. CDR3 length: 13 amino acids. The germline CDR1 and CDR2 sequences are SQVTM and ANQGSEA. CDR3 sequence: CSVAGVNTGELFF.